The T cell receptor (beta chain) under discussion was sequenced for a study of blood T cell repertoires in COVID-19. On the study more broadly: From the United States, Italy and Spain came samples of acute and convalescent COVID-19.

Per the germline V gene, CDR1 is KGHSH and CDR2 is LQKENI. The length of the CDR3 is 15 residues. Trimming removed 5 bases from V and 6 bases from J; junction bases left unmatched: 9. Seattle patient enrollment occurred during active infection, with longitudinal follow-up thereafter. Under the authors' procedure: Researchers report that nucleated cell counts were estimated from reference gene primer amplification. Produced via immunoSEQ multiplex PCR; TCRdb's table is partial and in-frame only. The V and J calls and clone size are taken from that table; D and trimming were inferred from the DNA. The table includes 200,000 or so clones, around four fifths detected once.

The sequencing sample was made of peripheral blood. V usage is TRBV18 and J usage is TRBJ2-7, with 11 bases matching TRBD2. The TCR sequence derives from a man in his sixties with COVID-19, enrolled during active disease. The CDR3: CASSSTSGSTGEQYF. DNA for the CDR3: TGTGCCAGCTCATCCACTAGCGGGAGTACAGGCGAGCAGTACTTC.